The 24 T cell receptor beta chains below all came from one sample that was sequenced in a study of T cells after yellow fever vaccination. TCRdb called the 5' RACE reads again in MiXCR, with one record for every CDR3 protein. This sample carries 300,000 to 400,000 distinct CDR3 sequences, roughly 10% of them seen once, and the ten largest clones take over 3%. The source was CD4+ T cells sorted from PBMCs, collected 45 days after the yellow fever booster vaccination. The receptor source for this set is a man in his late teens or twenties who received the YFV17D yellow fever vaccine.

This clonotype was detected ten times or more. The rearrangement links TRBV10-1 to TRBJ2-5; possibly TRBD1 for D (6 bases). CDR1 is WNHNN and CDR2 is SYGVQD in the germline V gene (reference sequence). The CDR3 has 15 residues. The germline V and J ends were trimmed by 3 bases and 1 base, with 12 bases remaining between them. DNA for the CDR3: TGCGCCAGCAGTGAAATGGGACAAGGCCAAGAGACCCAGTACTTC. Protein product: CASSEMGQGQETQYF.

This rearrangement joins TRBV6-6 to TRBJ2-1; 7 bases are shared with TRBD1. The CDR3 has 14 residues. V gave up 2 bases and J gave up 8 bases; unmatched junction bases: 6. The germline gives CDR1 MNHNY, CDR2 SVGAGI (reference sequence). This chain's CDR3 is CASSYEGAWDEQFF. CDR3 nucleotides: TGTGCCAGCAGTTACGAGGGGGCCTGGGATGAGCAGTTCTTC.

This clonotype was observed a handful of times. The V gene is TRBV7-9, the J gene TRBJ2-5, with 8 bases fitting TRBD2. The trim removed 5 bases at V and 5 bases at J, leaving 16 bases unmatched. CDR3 length: 17 amino acids. CDR1 and CDR2 from the germline V gene are SEHNR and FQNEAQ (reference sequence). CDR3: CASSPGRAGGPAETQYF. The CDR3 nucleotides read TGTGCCAGCAGCCCGGGTCGTGCGGGGGGCCCCGCGGAGACCCAGTACTTC.

This clonotype was seen a few times. This chain links TRBV7-3 with TRBJ2-7, with TRBD2 as a possible D gene (6 bases). The CDR3 extends over 15 amino acids. CDR1 and CDR2 (germline): SGHTA, FQGTGA. V lost 4 bases to trimming and J lost 3 bases, with 16 bases between them. The CDR3 sequence: CASSSNAGPLYEQYF. As DNA, the CDR3 is TGTGCCAGCAGCTCAAACGCGGGGCCCCTCTACGAGCAGTACTTC.

V is TRBV11-2 and J is TRBJ2-3; 8 bases line up with TRBD1. Germline V gene lookup returns CDR1 SGHAT and CDR2 FQNNGV. This CDR3 region has 15 residues. Trimming at V came to 3 bases and at J to 0 bases, leaving 2 bases not matched to a gene. The CDR3 DNA sequence: TGTGCCAGCAGCTTTGGACAGGGAAGCACAGATACGCAGTATTTT. Translated, it gives CASSFGQGSTDTQYF.

This clonotype was counted a few times. The rearrangement links TRBV20-1 to TRBJ2-1; 8 nucleotides align to TRBD2. This CDR3 is 13 amino acids long. V shed 3 bases and J 7 bases; nucleotides not matched to a gene: 5. Germline loops: CDR1 DFQATT, CDR2 SNEGSKA (reference sequence). The CDR3 nucleotides are TGCAGTGCTAGTGAACTAGCGGAAAATGAGCAGTTCTTC. This sequence encodes CSASELAENEQFF.

The chain recombines TRBV6-5 with TRBJ2-1; 8 bases align to TRBD2. The V gene end was trimmed by 5 bases and the J gene end by 1 base; junction bases not matched to a gene: 19. This CDR3 is 20 amino acids long. Germline values: CDR1 MNHEY, CDR2 SVGAGI. The CDR3 reads CASSRHSGAAFRGSYNEQFF. The CDR3 DNA sequence: TGTGCCAGCAGTCGACATAGCGGGGCAGCCTTTCGTGGTTCCTACAATGAGCAGTTCTTC.

V is TRBV19 and J is TRBJ2-5, with TRBD2 identical over 7 bases. Germline CDR1 reads LNHDA; CDR2 reads SQIVND (reference sequence). J gave up 6 bases and V 5 bases, and 6 bases lay outside the gene matches. The CDR3 extends over 13 amino acids. As DNA, the CDR3 is TGTGCCAGTAGTTTAGGACTAGATAAGACCCAGTACTTC. Amino acid sequence: CASSLGLDKTQYF.

The genes are TRBV2 and TRBJ1-2; D may be TRBD1 (5 bases). Germline CDR1 reads SNHLY; CDR2 reads FYNNEI. This CDR3 has 13 amino acids. V lost 6 bases, J lost 4 bases, and 12 bases lay in between. The CDR3 DNA reads TGTGCCAGCAGGAACGAGGGGAGCTATGGCTACACCTTC. As protein: CASRNEGSYGYTF.

This clonotype was observed many times. Its ends do not fully match the called genes, so a read error is possible. This sequence joins TRBV6-2 or TRBV6-3 and TRBJ2-3; D gene uncertain. The CDR3 is made up of 14 amino acids. Germline-derived CDR1 and CDR2 are MNHEY and SVGEGT. The CDR3 DNA reads TGTGCCAGCAGTTACGTGGATAGCACCGATACGCAGTATTTT. Its protein product is CASSYVDSTDTQYF.

This clonotype came up a few times. This chain connects TRBV4-3 to TRBJ2-2, with D maybe TRBD1 (5 bases). From germline, CDR1 is LGHNA and CDR2 YSLEER. The V end lost 0 bases, the J end lost 0 bases, and 8 bases lay between the germline ends. This CDR3 contains 16 residues. CDR3 amino acids: CASSQEQGTNTGELFF. The CDR3 region has the DNA TGCGCCAGCAGCCAAGAGCAGGGTACGAACACCGGGGAGCTGTTTTTT.

This clonotype was counted ten times or more. The chain links TRBV20-1 to TRBJ1-4; D ambiguous. V gave up 5 bases and J gave up 3 bases, with 10 bases separating them. The CDR3 runs to 13 residues. CDR1 and CDR2 (germline): DFQATT, SNEGSKA (reference sequence). DNA of the CDR3: TGCAGTGCTGGTACAGCTTCTAATGAAAAACTGTTTTTT. As protein: CSAGTASNEKLFF.

This clonotype was detected ten times or more. The chain combines TRBV7-2 with TRBJ1-2; possible D gene TRBD1, 5 bases. This CDR3 has 12 amino acids. Trimming took 3 bases from V and 4 from J, leaving 6 bases between them. CDR1 SGHTA and CDR2 FQGNSA come from the germline V gene. The CDR3 spells CASSFDSYGYTF. CDR3 sequence (DNA): TGTGCCAGCAGCTTCGACAGCTATGGCTACACCTTC. The full variable domain, with the rest looked up from reference TRBV7-2 and TRBJ1-2, is GAGVSQSPSNKVTEKGKDVELRCDPISGHTALYWYRQSLGQGLEFLIYFQGNSAPDKSGLPSDRFSAERTGGSVSTLTIQRTQQEDSAVYLCASSFDSYGYTFGSGTRLTVV.

This clonotype was counted ten times or more. V gene TRBV7-2 combines with J gene TRBJ1-6; D call uncertain. There are 11 residues in the CDR3. Trimming left V 1 base short and J 8 bases short, with 0 bases between. Germline CDR1 is SGHTA and CDR2 is FQGNSA. CDR3 protein: CASSLDSPLHF. The CDR3 DNA reads TGTGCCAGCAGCTTAGATTCACCCCTCCACTTT.

V and J are TRBV5-1 and TRBJ2-3; the D gene is possibly TRBD1 (6 bases). Germline V CDR1 and CDR2: SGHRS, YFSETQ. CDR3 length equals 15 residues. Trimming pared 4 bases from V and 5 bases from J, leaving 17 bases between. The CDR3 loop reads CASSLTGTPGDTQYF. DNA of the CDR3: TGCGCCAGCAGCCTGACCGGGACACCCGGAGATACGCAGTATTTT.

This clonotype was detected a few times. The V call is TRBV5-5, the J call TRBJ1-1, with D possibly matching TRBD1 (5 bases). The CDR3 runs to 14 residues. Per germline, CDR1 SGHKS and CDR2 YYEKEE (reference sequence). The V and J ends lost 4 bases and 5 bases respectively, with 15 bases between them. The CDR3 DNA sequence: TGTGCCAGCAGCCCGGGACGGCCGGATACTGAAGCTTTCTTT. Translation gives CASSPGRPDTEAFF.

This clonotype was counted once. The chain has TRBV20-1 and TRBJ2-3, with D perhaps TRBD1 (6 bases). Germline-derived CDR1 and CDR2 are DFQATT and SNEGSKA (reference sequence). This CDR3 is built from 14 residues. V shed 1 base and J shed 1 base, with 9 bases lying between them. The CDR3, as DNA: TGCAGTGCTAGAGGGGGGCCCGGCACAGATACGCAGTATTTT. It specifies CSARGGPGTDTQYF.

This clonotype was picked up a small number of times. This chain links TRBV20-1 with TRBJ2-7, with D perhaps TRBD1 (5 bases). V lost 0 bases and J lost 3, with 12 bases in between. The germline gives CDR1 DFQATT, CDR2 SNEGSKA (reference sequence). This CDR3 comprises 14 residues. The DNA for the CDR3 is TGCAGTGCTAGAGAGGCCCTAGACAGCTACGAGCAGTACGTC. Translation gives CSAREALDSYEQYV.

This clonotype was recorded many times. The CDR3 sequence is CASSELGPSGEQFF. DNA of the CDR3: TGTGCCAGCAGTGAACTAGGTCCGTCCGGTGAGCAGTTCTTC. This chain uses TRBV25-1 with TRBJ2-1; D gene uncertain. The V gene lost 2 bases and the J gene lost 9 bases, with 14 bases spanning the gap. The CDR3 is 14 amino acids. CDR1 and CDR2 (germline): MGHDK, SYGVNS.

This clonotype was found a few times. The CDR3 region is CASSPGQVYSYTF. In DNA, the CDR3 is TGTGCCAGCAGCCCAGGACAGGTGTATAGCTACACCTTC. The chain is built from TRBV7-3 and TRBJ1-2; 7 bases agree with TRBD1. Germline V gene data show CDR1 as SGHTA and CDR2 as FQGTGA. Losses at the gene ends were 5 bases for V and 9 bases for J; bases not matched to a gene: 9. The CDR3 is 13 amino acids.

This clonotype was observed a few times. The V call is TRBV7-2, the J call TRBJ2-4, with 8 bases aligning to TRBD2. The CDR3 sequence is 16 residues long. Germline V gene sequence: CDR1 SGHTA, CDR2 FQGNSA. V shed 5 bases, J shed 6 bases, and the junction held 12 bases outside the gene matches. CDR3 loop: CASSPSYGSGTNIQYF. CDR3 bases: TGTGCCAGCAGCCCCTCTTATGGTAGCGGGACAAACATTCAGTACTTC.

This clonotype was counted a few times. J is TRBJ1-5 and V is TRBV7-9; tentatively, D is TRBD1 (5 bases). V lost 5 bases, J lost 0 bases, and 14 bases lay in between. Germline CDR1 reads SEHNR; CDR2 reads FQNEAQ (reference sequence). CDR3 size: 16 residues. The CDR3 DNA is TGTGCCAGCAGCCCACTGACAGTTTATAGCAATCAGCCCCAGCATTTT. Encoded protein: CASSPLTVYSNQPQHF.

This rearrangement joins TRBV6-6 to TRBJ2-1; D might be TRBD1 or TRBD2, each matching 6 bases. The germline CDR1 and CDR2 sequences are MNHNY and SVGAGI (reference sequence). The CDR3 spans 15 residues. Trimming took off 6 bases at V and 3 bases at J, with 15 bases between the two ends. CDR3 residues: CASRKHGGFYNEQFF. The CDR3 coding sequence is TGTGCCAGCAGAAAGCACGGGGGCTTCTACAATGAGCAGTTCTTC.

The chain joins TRBV5-6 to TRBJ2-1; D is undetermined. CDR1 is SGHDT and CDR2 is YYEEEE in the germline V gene. The CDR3 is 16 residues long. Deletions cut 4 bases from V and 3 bases from J, with 17 bases between. Here the CDR3 reads CASSITVGRDYNEQFF. The CDR3, as DNA: TGTGCCAGCAGCATCACCGTGGGTAGGGACTACAATGAGCAGTTCTTC.